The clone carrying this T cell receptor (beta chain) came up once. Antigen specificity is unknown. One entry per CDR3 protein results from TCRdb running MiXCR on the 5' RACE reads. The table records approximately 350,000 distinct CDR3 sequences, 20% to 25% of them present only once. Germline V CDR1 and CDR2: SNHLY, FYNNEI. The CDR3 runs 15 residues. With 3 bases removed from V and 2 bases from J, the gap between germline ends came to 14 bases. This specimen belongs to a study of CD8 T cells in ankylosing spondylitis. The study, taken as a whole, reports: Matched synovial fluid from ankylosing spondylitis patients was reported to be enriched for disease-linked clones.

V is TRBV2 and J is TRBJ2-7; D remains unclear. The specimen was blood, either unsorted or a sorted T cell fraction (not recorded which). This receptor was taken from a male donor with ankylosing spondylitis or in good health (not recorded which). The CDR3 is CASSELGSFTYEQYF. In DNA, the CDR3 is TGTGCCAGCAGTGAGCTCGGATCCTTTACCTACGAGCAGTACTTC.